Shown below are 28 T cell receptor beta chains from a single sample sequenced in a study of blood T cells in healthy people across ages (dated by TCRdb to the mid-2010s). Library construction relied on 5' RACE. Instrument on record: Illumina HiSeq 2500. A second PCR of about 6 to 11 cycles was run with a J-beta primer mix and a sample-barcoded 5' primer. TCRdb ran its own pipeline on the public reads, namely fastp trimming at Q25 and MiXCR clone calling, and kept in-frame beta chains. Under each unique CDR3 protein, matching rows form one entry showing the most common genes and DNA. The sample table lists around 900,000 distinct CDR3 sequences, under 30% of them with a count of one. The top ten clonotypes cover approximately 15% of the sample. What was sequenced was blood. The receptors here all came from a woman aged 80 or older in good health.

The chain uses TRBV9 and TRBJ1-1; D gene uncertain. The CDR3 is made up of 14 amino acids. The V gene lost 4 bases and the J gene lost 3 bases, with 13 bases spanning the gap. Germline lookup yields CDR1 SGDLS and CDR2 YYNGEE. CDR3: CASSPSLKYTEAFF. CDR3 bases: TGTGCCAGCAGCCCTTCACTGAAATACACTGAAGCTTTCTTT.

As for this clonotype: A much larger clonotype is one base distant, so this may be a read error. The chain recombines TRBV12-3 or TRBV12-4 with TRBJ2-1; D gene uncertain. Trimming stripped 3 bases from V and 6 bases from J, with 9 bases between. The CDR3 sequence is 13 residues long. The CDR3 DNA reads TGTGCCAGCAGTTTGAGCATGGCCAATGAGCAGTTCTTC. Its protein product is CASSLSMANEQFF.

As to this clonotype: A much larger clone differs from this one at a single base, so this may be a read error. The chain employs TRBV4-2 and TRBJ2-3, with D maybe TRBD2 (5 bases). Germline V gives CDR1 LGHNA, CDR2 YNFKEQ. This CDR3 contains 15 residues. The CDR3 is CASSQEGRPGDMQYF. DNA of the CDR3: TGTGCCAGCAGCCAAGAGGGCCGGCCCGGGGATATGCAGTATTTT.

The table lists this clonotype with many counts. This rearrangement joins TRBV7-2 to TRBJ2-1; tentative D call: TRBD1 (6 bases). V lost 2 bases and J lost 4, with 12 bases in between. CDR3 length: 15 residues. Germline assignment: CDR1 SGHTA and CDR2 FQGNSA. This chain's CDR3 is CASSLTQGYYNEQFF. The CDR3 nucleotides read TGTGCCAGCAGCTTAACACAGGGCTATTACAATGAGCAGTTCTTC. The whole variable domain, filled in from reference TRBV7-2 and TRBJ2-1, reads GAGVSQSPSNKVTEKGKDVELRCDPISGHTALYWYRQSLGQGLEFLIYFQGNSAPDKSGLPSDRFSAERTGGSVSTLTIQRTQQEDSAVYLCASSLTQGYYNEQFFGPGTRLTVL.

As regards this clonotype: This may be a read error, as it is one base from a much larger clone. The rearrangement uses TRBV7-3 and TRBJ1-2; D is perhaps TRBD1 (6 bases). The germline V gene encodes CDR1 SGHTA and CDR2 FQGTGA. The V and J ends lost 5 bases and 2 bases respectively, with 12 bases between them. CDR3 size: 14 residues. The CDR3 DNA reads TGTGCCAGCAGCATCGACGGGGGCAACTATGGCTACACCTTC. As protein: CASSIDGGNYGYTF.

In DNA, the CDR3 is TGTGCCAGCAGCCAACAACAACGGGCTAGCGGGAAGACACCTAACGAGCGGTACTTC. As protein: CASSQQQRASGKTPNERYF. V usage is TRBV4-2 and J usage is TRBJ2-5; 9 bases are shared with TRBD2. The CDR3 consists of 19 residues. J lost 13 bases, V lost 2 bases, and 26 bases had no gene match. CDR1 is LGHNA and CDR2 is YNFKEQ in the germline V gene.

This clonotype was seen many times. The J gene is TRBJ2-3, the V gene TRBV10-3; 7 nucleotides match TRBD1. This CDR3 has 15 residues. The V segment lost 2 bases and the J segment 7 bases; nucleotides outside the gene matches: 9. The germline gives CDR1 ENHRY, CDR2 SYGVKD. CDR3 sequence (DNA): TGTGCCATCAGTGAGAGAGGGGGCGTAGTAAATACGCAGTATTTT. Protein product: CAISERGGVVNTQYF.

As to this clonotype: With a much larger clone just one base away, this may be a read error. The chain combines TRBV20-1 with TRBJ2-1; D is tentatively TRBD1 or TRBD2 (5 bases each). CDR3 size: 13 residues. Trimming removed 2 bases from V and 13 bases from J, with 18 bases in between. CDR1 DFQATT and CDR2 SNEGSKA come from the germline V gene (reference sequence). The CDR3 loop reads CSARKGSEETQFF. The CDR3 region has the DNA TGCAGTGCTAGAAAGGGGTCGGAGGAGACCCAGTTCTTC.

DNA for the CDR3: TGTGCCAGCAGCTCGAGTGCGGCACCTCAAGAGACCCAGTACTTC. It yields the protein CASSSSAAPQETQYF. The chain couples TRBV9 to TRBJ2-5; D not certain. Trimming removed 4 bases at V and 2 bases at J, with 15 bases between. The CDR3 loop spans 15 amino acids. Germline lookup yields CDR1 SGDLS and CDR2 YYNGEE.

CDR3 sequence reads: CASKGGTGELFF. The CDR3 nucleotides read TGTGCCAGCAAGGGCGGCACCGGGGAGCTGTTTTTT. V gene TRBV25-1 combines with J gene TRBJ2-2; D unclear. The germline V gene has CDR1 MGHDK and CDR2 SYGVNS. Trimming cost V 7 bases and J 4 bases, with 7 bases left between them. This CDR3 contains 12 residues.

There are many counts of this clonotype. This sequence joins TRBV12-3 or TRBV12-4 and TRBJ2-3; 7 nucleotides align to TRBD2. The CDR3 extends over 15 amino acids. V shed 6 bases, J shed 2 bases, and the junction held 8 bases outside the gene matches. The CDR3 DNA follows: TGTGCCAGCAGAACTGGGGGGACTAACACAGATACGCAGTATTTT. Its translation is CASRTGGTNTDTQYF.

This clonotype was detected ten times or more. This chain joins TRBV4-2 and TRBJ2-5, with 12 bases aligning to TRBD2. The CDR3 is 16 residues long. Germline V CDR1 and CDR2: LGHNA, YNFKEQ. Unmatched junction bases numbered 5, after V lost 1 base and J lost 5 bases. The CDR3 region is CASSQALAGGLETQYF. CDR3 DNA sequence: TGTGCCAGCAGCCAAGCCCTAGCGGGGGGGCTCGAGACCCAGTACTTC.

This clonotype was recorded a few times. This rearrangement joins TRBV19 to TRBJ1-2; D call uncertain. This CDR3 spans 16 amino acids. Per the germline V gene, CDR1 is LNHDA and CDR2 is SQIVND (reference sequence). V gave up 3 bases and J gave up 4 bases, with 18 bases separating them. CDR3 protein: CASSIIDQRVTYGYTF. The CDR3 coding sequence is TGTGCCAGTAGTATTATCGACCAGCGGGTTACCTATGGCTACACCTTC. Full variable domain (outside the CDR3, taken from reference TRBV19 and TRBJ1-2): DGGITQSPKYLFRKEGQNVTLSCEQNLNHDAMYWYRQDPGQGLRLIYYSQIVNDFQKGDIAEGYSVSREKKESFPLTVTSAQKNPTAFYLCASSIIDQRVTYGYTFGSGTRLTVV.

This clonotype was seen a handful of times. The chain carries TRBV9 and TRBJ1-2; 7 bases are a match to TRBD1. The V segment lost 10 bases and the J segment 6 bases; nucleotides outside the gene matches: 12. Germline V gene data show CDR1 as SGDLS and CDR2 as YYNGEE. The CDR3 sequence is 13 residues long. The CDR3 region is CAEKTGPKDGYTF. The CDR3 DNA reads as TGTGCCGAAAAGACAGGGCCAAAGGATGGCTACACCTTC.

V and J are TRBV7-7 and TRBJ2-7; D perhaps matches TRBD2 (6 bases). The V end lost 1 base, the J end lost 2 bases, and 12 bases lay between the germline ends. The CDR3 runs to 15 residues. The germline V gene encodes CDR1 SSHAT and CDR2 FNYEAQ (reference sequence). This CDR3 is CASSLVSGSAYEQYF. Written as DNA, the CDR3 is TGTGCCAGCAGCTTAGTTAGCGGATCAGCCTACGAGCAGTACTTC.

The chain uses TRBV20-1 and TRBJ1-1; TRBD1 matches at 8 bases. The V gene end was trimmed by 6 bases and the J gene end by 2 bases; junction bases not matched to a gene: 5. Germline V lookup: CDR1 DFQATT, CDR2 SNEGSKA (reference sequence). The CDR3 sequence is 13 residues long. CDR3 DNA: TGCAGTGCGAAGACAGGGGTTAACACTGAAGCTTTCTTT. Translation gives CSAKTGVNTEAFF.

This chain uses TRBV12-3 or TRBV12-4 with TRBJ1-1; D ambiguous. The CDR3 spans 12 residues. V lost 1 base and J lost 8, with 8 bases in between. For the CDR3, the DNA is TGTGCCAGCAGTTTAGTCCCCAGGGAAGCTTTCTTT. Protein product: CASSLVPREAFF.

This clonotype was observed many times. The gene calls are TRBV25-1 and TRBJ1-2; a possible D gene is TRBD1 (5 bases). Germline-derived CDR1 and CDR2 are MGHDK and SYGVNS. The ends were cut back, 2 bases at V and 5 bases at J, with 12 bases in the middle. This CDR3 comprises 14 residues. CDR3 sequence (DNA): TGTGCCAGCAGTGAACAGGGTAAAAGATATGGCTACACCTTC. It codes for CASSEQGKRYGYTF.

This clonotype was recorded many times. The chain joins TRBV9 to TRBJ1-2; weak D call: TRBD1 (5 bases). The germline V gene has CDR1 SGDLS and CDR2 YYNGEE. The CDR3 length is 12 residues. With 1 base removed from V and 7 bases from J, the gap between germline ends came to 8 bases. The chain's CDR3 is CASSVWGGGYTF. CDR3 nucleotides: TGTGCCAGCAGCGTATGGGGGGGTGGCTACACCTTC. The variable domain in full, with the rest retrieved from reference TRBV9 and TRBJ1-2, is DSGVTQTPKHLITATGQRVTLRCSPRSGDLSVYWYQQSLDQGLQFLIQYYNGEERAKGNILERFSAQQFPDLHSELNLSSLELGDSALYFCASSVWGGGYTFGSGTRLTVV.

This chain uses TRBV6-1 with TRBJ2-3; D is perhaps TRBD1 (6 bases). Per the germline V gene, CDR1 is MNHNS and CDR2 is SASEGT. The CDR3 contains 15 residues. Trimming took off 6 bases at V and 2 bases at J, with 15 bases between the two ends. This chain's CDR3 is CASRDRRPHTDTQYF. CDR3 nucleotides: TGTGCCAGCAGGGACAGACGACCCCACACAGATACGCAGTATTTT.

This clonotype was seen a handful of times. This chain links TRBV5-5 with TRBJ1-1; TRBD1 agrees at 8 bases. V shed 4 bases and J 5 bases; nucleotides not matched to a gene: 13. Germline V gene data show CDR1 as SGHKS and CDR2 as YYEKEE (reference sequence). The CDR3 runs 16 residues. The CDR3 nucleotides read TGTGCCAGCAGCATGGACGGAACAGGGGGGGGGACTGAAGCTTTCTTT. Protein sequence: CASSMDGTGGGTEAFF.

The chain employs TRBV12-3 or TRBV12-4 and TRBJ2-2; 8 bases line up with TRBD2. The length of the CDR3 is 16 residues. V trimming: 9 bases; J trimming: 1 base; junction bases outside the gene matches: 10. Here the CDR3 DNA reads TGTGCCAGTGATTCAATCCTAGCGGGGAACACCGGGGAGCTGTTTTTT. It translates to CASDSILAGNTGELFF.

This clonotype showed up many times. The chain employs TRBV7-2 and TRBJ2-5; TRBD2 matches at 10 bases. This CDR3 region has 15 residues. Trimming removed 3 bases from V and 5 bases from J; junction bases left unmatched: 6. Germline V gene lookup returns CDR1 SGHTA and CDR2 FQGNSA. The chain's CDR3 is CASSLKRGGRETQYF. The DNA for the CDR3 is TGTGCCAGCAGCTTGAAGCGGGGGGGCCGGGAGACCCAGTACTTC.

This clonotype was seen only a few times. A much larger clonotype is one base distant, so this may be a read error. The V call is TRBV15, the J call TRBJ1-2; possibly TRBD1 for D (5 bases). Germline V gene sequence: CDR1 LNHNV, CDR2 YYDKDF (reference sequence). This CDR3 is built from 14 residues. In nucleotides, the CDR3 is TGTGCCACCAGCGGAGATGGGGCAGGGAATGGCTACACCTTC. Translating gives CATSGDGAGNGYTF.

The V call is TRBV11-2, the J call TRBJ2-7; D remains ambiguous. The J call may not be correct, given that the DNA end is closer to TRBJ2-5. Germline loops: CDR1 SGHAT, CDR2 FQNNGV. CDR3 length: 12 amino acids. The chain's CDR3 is CASSQDGETQYF. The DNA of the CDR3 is TGTGCCAGCAGCCAGGACGGGGAGACCCAGTACTTC.

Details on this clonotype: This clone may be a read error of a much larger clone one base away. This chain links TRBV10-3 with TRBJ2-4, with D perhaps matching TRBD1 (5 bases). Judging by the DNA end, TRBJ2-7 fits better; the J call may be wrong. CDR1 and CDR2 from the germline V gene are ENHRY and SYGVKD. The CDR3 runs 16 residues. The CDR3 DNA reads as TGTGCCATCAGTGAAAAGCTTGAAGGGGCTCGAAACGAGCAGTACTTC. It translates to CAISEKLEGARNEQYF.

The CDR3, as DNA: TGTGCCACCAGTGATAACCCCAGGGCTTCGCAGTATTTT. Amino acid sequence: CATSDNPRASQYF. The chain carries TRBV24-1 and TRBJ2-3; D may be TRBD1 (5 bases). This CDR3 spans 13 amino acids. CDR1 and CDR2 from the germline V gene are KGHDR and SFDVKD. V lost 3 bases, J lost 10 bases, and 13 bases lay in between.

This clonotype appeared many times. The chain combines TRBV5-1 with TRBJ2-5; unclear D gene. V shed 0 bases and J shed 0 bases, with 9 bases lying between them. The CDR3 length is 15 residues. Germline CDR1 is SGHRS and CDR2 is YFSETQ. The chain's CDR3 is CASSLADPNQETQYF. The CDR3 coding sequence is TGCGCCAGCAGCTTGGCGGACCCAAACCAAGAGACCCAGTACTTC.